Detailed here is one T cell receptor beta chain. Its antigen is not known. CDR3 size: 17 residues. The V gene's germline CDR1 is MGHRA and CDR2 YSYEKL. Between the trimmed V and J ends, which lost 0 bases and 1 base, there was a span of 12 bases. This sample is drawn from a study of cytomegalovirus exposure and HLA in healthy donors. Study-level background: Early released data had tens of millions of unique TCRs, all coming from HLA-typed donors.

The PCR had 60 Vbeta and 13 Jbeta primers. TCRdb's copy holds only in-frame clones and misses some; the assay was immunoSEQ multiplex PCR. The table has approximately 160,000 clones, roughly 83% seen once. Overall study results and limits: Immune exposure was documented only through CMV serostatus.

The receptor comes from a boy younger than 10 in good health and CMV-seronegative. The chain uses TRBV4-1 and TRBJ2-2; D may be TRBD1 (6 bases). Sequencing was done on a sample of PBMCs. The CDR3 region is CASSQDYGTLNTGELFF. The CDR3, as DNA: TGCGCCAGCAGCCAAGATTACGGGACACTGAACACCGGGGAGCTGTTTTTT.